One and the same sample provided the 11 T cell receptor beta chains below, sequenced in a study of CD4 and CD8 cells across lung adenocarcinoma regions. Each CDR3 protein is one row after TCRdb ran MiXCR on the PCR reads. This repertoire shows over 7,500 distinct CDR3 sequences, approximately 50% found once; its top ten account for around 50%. Sequenced material: CD8+ T cells from the margin of a lung tumor. Every receptor here comes from a female donor with lung adenocarcinoma. The CD4 and CD8 labels of this study may be unreliable.

This clonotype was detected ten times or more. This chain links TRBV6-1 with TRBJ1-5; possible D gene TRBD1, 5 bases. V lost 1 base to trimming and J lost 1 base, with 14 bases between them. CDR1 MNHNS and CDR2 SASEGT come from the germline V gene. The CDR3 is 17 amino acids. For the CDR3, the DNA is TGTGCCAGCAGTGAAGGCAGGGCTAGGGGAAGCAATCAGCCCCAGCATTTT. This sequence encodes CASSEGRARGSNQPQHF.

The gene calls are TRBV10-1 and TRBJ2-1, with 8 nucleotides matching TRBD1. The CDR3 loop spans 15 amino acids. The ends lost 3 bases at V and 9 bases at J; junction bases unmatched: 10. Looked up from germline, CDR1 is WNHNN and CDR2 is SYGVQD (reference sequence). The CDR3: CASSESTGERGEQFF. CDR3 bases: TGCGCCAGCAGTGAATCGACAGGGGAGAGGGGTGAGCAGTTCTTC.

By share of the sample, this clonotype is large (0.1 to 1%). The rearrangement links TRBV6-1 to TRBJ2-1; D remains ambiguous. This CDR3 is built from 15 residues. V lost 4 bases to trimming and J lost 2 bases, with 12 bases between them. Germline V gene data show CDR1 as MNHNS and CDR2 as SASEGT. The CDR3 DNA reads TGTGCCAGCAGTGCGGCGCAAGAGGCCTACAATGAGCAGTTCTTC. Amino acid sequence: CASSAAQEAYNEQFF.

This clonotype was detected only a few times. This chain uses TRBV27 with TRBJ2-1; no clear D. V gave up 7 bases and J gave up 5 bases, with 15 bases separating them. The CDR3 is 14 residues long. Germline CDR1 and CDR2: MNHEY and SMNVEV (reference sequence). CDR3 sequence: CASKLGGFNNEQFF. The CDR3 DNA is TGTGCCAGCAAACTTGGCGGTTTCAACAATGAGCAGTTCTTC.

A remark on this clonotype: Germline and junction disagree at one end, which may indicate a read error. The V gene is TRBV6-1, the J gene TRBJ2-5; D is perhaps TRBD1 (5 bases). The CDR3 is 15 residues long. The germline CDR1 and CDR2 sequences are MNHNS and SASEGT. CDR3 amino acids: CASSRNWQGYETQYF. CDR3 in DNA: TGTGCCAGCAGTAGAAACTGGCAGGGCTACGAGACGCAGTACTTC.

The chain is built from TRBV10-2 and TRBJ2-4; D gene unclear. Judging by the DNA end, TRBJ2-1 fits better; the J call may be wrong. Germline V gene lookup returns CDR1 WSHSY and CDR2 SAAADI. CDR3 length equals 12 residues. Here the CDR3 DNA reads TGCGCCAGCAGGGGTGCCATGAACGTGCAGTTCTTC. The encoded protein is CASRGAMNVQFF.

The chain has TRBV27 and TRBJ2-3; D perhaps matches TRBD2 (6 bases). Deletions cut 5 bases from V and 5 bases from J, with 17 bases between. Germline V lookup: CDR1 MNHEY, CDR2 SMNVEV (reference sequence). The CDR3 covers 15 residues. CDR3 region: CASSPGGAFKDTQYF. Written as DNA, the CDR3 is TGTGCCAGCAGTCCGGGCGGGGCCTTCAAAGATACGCAGTATTTT.

There are a few counts of this clonotype. Written as DNA, the CDR3 is TGCAGTGCTTCCGGTACGGGAGAAGTAAGCTATGAGCAGTTCTTC. As protein: CSASGTGEVSYEQFF. The J gene is TRBJ2-1, the V gene TRBV20-1; maybe TRBD2 (6 bases). V shed 5 bases and J shed 8 bases, with 22 bases lying between them. The CDR3 is 15 amino acids. Germline values: CDR1 DFQATT, CDR2 SNEGSKA (reference sequence).

Of note for this clonotype: Germline and junction disagree at one end, which may indicate a read error. V gene TRBV6-1 combines with J gene TRBJ2-2; TRBD2 might be the D (7 bases). The CDR3 is made up of 15 amino acids. CDR1 and CDR2 (germline): MNHNS, SASEGT. The CDR3 protein is CASRGGGTDTGALYF. The CDR3, as DNA: TGTGCCAGCCGCGGGGGCGGAACCGACACCGGGGCGCTGTATTTT.

The V gene is TRBV11-3, the J gene TRBJ2-1; 9 bases fit TRBD1. This CDR3 region has 14 residues. Germline lookup yields CDR1 SGHNT and CDR2 YENEEA. Germline trimming cut 8 bases from V and 2 bases from J; bases unmatched to any gene: 4. CDR3 coding DNA: TGTGCCAGCGGCAGGACAGGGGCCTACAATGAGCAGTTCTTC. Amino acids: CASGRTGAYNEQFF.

The chain joins TRBV6-5 to TRBJ2-1; 10 nucleotides agree with TRBD2. Germline V gene lookup returns CDR1 MNHEY and CDR2 SVGAGI. CDR3 length: 16 residues. V dropped 6 bases and J dropped 8; count of bases not matched to a gene: 13. The CDR3 sequence is CASRHSRAGGQDEQFF. The CDR3 DNA reads as TGTGCCAGCAGACATTCGAGAGCGGGAGGGCAGGATGAGCAGTTCTTC.